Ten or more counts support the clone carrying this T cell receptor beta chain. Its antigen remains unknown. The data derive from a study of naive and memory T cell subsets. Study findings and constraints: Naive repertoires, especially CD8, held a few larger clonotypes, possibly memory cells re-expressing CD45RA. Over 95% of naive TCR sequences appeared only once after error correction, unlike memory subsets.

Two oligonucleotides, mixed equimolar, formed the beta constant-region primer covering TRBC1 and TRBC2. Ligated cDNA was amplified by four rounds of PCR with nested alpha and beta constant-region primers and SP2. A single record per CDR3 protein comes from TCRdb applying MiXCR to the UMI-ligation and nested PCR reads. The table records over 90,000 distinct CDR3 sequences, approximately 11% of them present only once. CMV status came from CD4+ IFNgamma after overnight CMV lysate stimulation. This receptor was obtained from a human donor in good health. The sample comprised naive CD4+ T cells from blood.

In DNA form, the CDR3 reads TGCGCCAGCAGCCAAGCTAGGACCATCAGCACAGATACGCAGTATTTT. It yields the protein CASSQARTISTDTQYF. This chain joins TRBV4-3 and TRBJ2-3; no reliable D call. CDR3 length equals 16 residues. Looked up from germline, CDR1 is LGHNA and CDR2 is YSLEER. The V and J ends lost 1 base and 0 bases respectively, with 11 bases between them.